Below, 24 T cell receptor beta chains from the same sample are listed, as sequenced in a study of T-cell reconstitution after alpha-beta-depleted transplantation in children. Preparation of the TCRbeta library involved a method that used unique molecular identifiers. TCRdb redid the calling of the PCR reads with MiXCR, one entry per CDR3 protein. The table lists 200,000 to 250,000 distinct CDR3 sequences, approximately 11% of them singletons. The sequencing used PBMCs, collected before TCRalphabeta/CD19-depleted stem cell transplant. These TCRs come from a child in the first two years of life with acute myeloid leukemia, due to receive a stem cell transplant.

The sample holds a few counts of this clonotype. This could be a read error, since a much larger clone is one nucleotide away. This CDR3 reads CACSPTSGGTYNEQFF. The DNA of the CDR3 is TGTGCCTGCAGCCCTACTAGCGGGGGTACCTACAATGAGCAGTTCTTC. The V gene is TRBV3-1, the J gene TRBJ2-1; 11 bases agree with TRBD2. Germline CDR1 is LGHDT and CDR2 is YNNKEL (reference sequence). The CDR3 length is 16 residues.

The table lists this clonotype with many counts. The DNA for the CDR3 is TGTGCCAGCAGCTCGCCCCCTTGGTCGGGAACCTACAATGAGCAGTTCTTC. Protein: CASSSPPWSGTYNEQFF. The chain employs TRBV11-2 and TRBJ2-1; TRBD2 might be the D (5 bases). V gave up 4 bases and J gave up 2 bases, with 18 bases separating them. The CDR3 has 17 residues. Germline lookup yields CDR1 SGHAT and CDR2 FQNNGV.

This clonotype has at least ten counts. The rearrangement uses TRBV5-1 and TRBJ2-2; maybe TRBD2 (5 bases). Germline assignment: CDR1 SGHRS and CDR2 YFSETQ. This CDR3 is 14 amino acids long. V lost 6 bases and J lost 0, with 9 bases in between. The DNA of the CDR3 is TGCGCCAGCAAACCGGGAACGAACACCGGGGAGCTGTTTTTT. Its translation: CASKPGTNTGELFF.

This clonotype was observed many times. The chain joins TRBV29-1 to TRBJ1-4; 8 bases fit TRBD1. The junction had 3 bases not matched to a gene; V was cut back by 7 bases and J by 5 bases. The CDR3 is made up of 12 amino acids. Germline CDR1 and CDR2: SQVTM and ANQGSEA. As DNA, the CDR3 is TGCAGCGCCTGGACAGGGAATGAAAAACTGTTTTTT. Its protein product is CSAWTGNEKLFF.

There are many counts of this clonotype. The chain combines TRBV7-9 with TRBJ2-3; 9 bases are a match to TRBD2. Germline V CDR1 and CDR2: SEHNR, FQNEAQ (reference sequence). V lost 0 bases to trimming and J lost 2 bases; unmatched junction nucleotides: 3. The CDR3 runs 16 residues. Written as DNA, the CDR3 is TGTGCCAGCAGCTTAGCGGCTAGCGGGGTCACAGATACGCAGTATTTT. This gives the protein CASSLAASGVTDTQYF.

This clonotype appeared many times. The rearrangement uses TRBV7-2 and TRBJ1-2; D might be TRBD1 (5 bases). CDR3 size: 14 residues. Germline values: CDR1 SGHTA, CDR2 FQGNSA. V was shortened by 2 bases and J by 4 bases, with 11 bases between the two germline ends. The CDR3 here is CASSLYGAPYGYTF. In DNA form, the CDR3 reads TGTGCCAGCAGCTTATACGGGGCGCCCTATGGCTACACCTTC.

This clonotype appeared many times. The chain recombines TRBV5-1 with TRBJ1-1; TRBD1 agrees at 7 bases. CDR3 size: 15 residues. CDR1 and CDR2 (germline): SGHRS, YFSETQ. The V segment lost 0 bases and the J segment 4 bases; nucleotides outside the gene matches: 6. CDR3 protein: CASSLGLTGATEAFF. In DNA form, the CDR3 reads TGCGCCAGCAGCTTGGGTTTAACAGGGGCCACTGAAGCTTTCTTT.

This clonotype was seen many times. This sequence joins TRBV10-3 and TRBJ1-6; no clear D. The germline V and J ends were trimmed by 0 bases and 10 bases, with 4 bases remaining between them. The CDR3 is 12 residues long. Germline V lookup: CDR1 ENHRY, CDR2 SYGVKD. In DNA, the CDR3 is TGTGCCATCAGTGAGTCGAACTCACCCCTCCACTTT. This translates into CAISESNSPLHF.

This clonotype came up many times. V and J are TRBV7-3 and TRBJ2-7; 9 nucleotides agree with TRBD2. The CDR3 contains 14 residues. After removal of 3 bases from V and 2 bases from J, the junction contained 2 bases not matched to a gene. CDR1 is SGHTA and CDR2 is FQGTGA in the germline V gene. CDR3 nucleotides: TGTGCCAGCAGCTTTTTAGCGGGAGCCTACGAGCAGTACTTC. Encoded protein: CASSFLAGAYEQYF.

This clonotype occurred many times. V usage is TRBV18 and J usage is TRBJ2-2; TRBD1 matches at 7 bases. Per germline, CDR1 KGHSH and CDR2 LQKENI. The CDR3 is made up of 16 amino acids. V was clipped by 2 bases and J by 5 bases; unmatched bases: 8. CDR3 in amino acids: CASSPIGQASTGELFF. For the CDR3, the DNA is TGTGCCAGCTCACCAATAGGACAGGCTTCAACCGGGGAGCTGTTTTTT.

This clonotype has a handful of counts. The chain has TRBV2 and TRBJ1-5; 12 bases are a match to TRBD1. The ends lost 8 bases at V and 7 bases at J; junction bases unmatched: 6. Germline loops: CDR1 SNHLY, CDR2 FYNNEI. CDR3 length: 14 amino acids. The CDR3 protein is CASGGTGGQQPQHF. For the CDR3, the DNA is TGTGCCAGCGGGGGGACAGGGGGCCAGCAGCCCCAGCATTTT.

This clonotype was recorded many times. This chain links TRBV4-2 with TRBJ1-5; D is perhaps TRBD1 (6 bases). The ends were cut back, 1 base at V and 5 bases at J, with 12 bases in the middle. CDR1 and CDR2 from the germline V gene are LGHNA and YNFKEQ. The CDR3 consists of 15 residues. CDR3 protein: CASSQGTQGHQPQHF. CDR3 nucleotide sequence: TGTGCCAGCAGCCAAGGGACCCAGGGGCATCAGCCCCAGCATTTT.

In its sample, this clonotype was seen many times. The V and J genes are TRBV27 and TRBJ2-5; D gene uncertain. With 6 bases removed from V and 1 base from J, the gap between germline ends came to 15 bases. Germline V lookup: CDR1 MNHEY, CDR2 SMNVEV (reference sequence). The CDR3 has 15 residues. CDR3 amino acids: CASSPPNRPQETQYF. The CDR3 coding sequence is TGTGCCAGCAGCCCCCCCAACCGTCCCCAAGAGACCCAGTACTTC.

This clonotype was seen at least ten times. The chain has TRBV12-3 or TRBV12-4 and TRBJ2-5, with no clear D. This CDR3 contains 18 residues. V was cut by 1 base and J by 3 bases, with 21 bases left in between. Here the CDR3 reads CASSLGLGRPNRKETQYF. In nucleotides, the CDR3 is TGTGCCAGCAGTTTAGGATTAGGGCGTCCCAATAGAAAAGAGACCCAGTACTTC.

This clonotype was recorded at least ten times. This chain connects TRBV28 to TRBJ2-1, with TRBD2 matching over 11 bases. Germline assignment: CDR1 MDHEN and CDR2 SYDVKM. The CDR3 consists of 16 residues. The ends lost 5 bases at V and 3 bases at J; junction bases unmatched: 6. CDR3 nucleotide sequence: TGTGCCAGCAGTCCGTCTAGCGGGGGGAACTACAATGAGCAGTTCTTC. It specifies CASSPSSGGNYNEQFF. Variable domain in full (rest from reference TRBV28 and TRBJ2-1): DVKVTQSSRYLVKRTGEKVFLECVQDMDHENMFWYRQDPGLGLRLIYFSYDVKMKEKGDIPEGYSVSREKKERFSLILESASTNQTSMYLCASSPSSGGNYNEQFFGPGTRLTVL.

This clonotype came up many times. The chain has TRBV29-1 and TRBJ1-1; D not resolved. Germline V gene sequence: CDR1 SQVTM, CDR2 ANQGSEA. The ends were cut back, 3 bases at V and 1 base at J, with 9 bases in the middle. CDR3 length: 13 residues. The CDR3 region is CSVEWRENTEAFF. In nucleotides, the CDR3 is TGCAGCGTTGAGTGGCGGGAGAACACTGAAGCTTTCTTT.

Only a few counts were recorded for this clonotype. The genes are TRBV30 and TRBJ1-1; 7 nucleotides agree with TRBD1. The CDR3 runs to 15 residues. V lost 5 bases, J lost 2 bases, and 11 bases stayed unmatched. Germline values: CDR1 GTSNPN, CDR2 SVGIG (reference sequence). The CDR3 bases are TGTGCCTGGGCAATTTCGGGGACAGCAAACACTGAAGCTTTCTTT. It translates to CAWAISGTANTEAFF. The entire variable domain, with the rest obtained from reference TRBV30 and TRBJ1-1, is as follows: SQTIHQWPATLVQPVGSPLSLECTVEGTSNPNLYWYRQAAGRGLQLLFYSVGIGQISSEVPQNLSASRPQDRQFILSSKKLLLSDSGFYLCAWAISGTANTEAFFGQGTRLTVV.

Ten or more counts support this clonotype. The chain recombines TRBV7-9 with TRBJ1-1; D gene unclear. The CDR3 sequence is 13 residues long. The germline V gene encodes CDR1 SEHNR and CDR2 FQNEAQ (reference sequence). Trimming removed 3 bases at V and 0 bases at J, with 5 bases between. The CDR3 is CASSLALNTEAFF. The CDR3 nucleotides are TGTGCCAGCAGCTTGGCATTGAACACTGAAGCTTTCTTT.

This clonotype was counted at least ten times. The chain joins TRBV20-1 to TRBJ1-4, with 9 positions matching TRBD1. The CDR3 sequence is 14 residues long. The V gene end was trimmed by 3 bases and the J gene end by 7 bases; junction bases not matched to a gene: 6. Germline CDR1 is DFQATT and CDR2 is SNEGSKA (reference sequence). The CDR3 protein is CSASPGTGLEKLFF. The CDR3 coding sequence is TGCAGTGCTAGCCCCGGGACAGGGCTTGAAAAACTGTTTTTT.

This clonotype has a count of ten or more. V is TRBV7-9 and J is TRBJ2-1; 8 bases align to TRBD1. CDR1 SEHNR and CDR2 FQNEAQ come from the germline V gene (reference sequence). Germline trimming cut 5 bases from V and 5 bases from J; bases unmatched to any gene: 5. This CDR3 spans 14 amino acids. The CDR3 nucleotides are TGTGCCAGCAGCCCCAGGACAGGGAACAATGAGCAGTTCTTC. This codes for CASSPRTGNNEQFF.

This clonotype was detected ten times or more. In DNA form, the CDR3 reads TGTGCCAGCAGTAGAACAGGGAGCAGGAACACTGAAGCTTTCTTT. Its translation: CASSRTGSRNTEAFF. The rearrangement joins TRBV28 to TRBJ1-1; the D gene is possibly TRBD1 (6 bases). Trimming removed 5 bases from V and 1 base from J, with 14 bases in between. CDR1 is MDHEN and CDR2 is SYDVKM in the germline V gene. The CDR3 contains 15 residues.

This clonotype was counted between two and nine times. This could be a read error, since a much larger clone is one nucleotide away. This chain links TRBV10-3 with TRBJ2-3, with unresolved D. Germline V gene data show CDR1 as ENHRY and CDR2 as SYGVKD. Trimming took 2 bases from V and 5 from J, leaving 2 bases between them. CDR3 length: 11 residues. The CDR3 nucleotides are TGTGCCATCAGTGAGATAGATACGCAGTATTTT. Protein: CAISEIDTQYF.

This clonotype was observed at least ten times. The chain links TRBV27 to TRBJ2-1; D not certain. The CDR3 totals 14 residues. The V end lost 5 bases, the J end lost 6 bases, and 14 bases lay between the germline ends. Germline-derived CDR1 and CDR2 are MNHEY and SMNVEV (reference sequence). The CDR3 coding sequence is TGTGCCAGCAGTCTCTATGGCGTTTTCAATGAGCAGTTCTTC. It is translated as CASSLYGVFNEQFF.

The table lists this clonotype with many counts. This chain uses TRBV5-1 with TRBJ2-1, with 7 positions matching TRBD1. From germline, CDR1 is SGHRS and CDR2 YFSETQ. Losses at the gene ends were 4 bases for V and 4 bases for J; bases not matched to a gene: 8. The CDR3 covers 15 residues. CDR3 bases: TGCGCCAGCAGCAAAGGGACAGTAGCGTACAATGAGCAGTTCTTC. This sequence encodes CASSKGTVAYNEQFF.